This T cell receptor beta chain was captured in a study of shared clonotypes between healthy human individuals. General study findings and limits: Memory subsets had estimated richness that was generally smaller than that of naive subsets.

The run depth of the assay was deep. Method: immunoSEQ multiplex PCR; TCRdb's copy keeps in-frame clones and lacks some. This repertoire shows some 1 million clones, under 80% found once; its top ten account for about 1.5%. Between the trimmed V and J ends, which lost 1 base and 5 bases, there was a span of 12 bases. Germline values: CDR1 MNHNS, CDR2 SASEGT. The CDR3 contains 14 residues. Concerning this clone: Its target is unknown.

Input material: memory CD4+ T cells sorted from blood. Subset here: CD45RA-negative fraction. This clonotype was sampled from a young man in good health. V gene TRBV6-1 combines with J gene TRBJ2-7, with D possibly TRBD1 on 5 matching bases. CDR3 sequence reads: CASSEGAGMDEQYF. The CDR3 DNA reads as TGTGCCAGCAGTGAAGGGGCAGGGATGGACGAGCAGTACTTC.